The rows below give T cell receptor beta chains drawn from one sample of a study of response to subunit inactivated influenza vaccine. TCRdb reprocessed the RT-PCR reads via MiXCR and lists one record per CDR3 protein. The sample lists approximately 700,000 distinct CDR3 sequences; more than 15% were seen once. This specimen consisted of PBMCs from blood, obtained about 13 days after vaccination. The receptor source for this set is a man aged 45-65 years who received an inactivated influenza vaccine. Each CDR3 is given with its conserved first and last residue. A D gene is named only where the DNA matches it firmly. Some rows mark clone size as missing; the rest say once, few, many or name a class of expanded clone.

clone size,D gene,J gene,V gene,CDR3 DNA,CDR3 protein
few,NA,TRBJ2-2,TRBV12-3/TRBV12-4,TGTGCCAGCACCCAAGGGGGTGTCGGGGAGCTGTTTTTT,CASTQGGVGELFF
NA,TRBD1,TRBJ2-5,TRBV12-3/TRBV12-4,TGTGCCAGCAGTTCGACACAGGGGACGGAGACCCAGTACTTC,CASSSTQGTETQYF
NA,NA,TRBJ2-3,TRBV5-1,TGCGCCAGCAGCTTGGTCACAGTTACGCAGTATTTT,CASSLVTVTQYF
NA,NA,TRBJ1-2,TRBV28,TGTGCCAGCAGTTTATCACGCGGGGGGTACTATGGCTACACCTTC,CASSLSRGGYYGYTF
NA,TRBD1,TRBJ1-1,TRBV29-1,TGCAGCGTTGAAGATATGGCGGACAGGGGGCTAAACACTGAAGCTTTCTTT,CSVEDMADRGLNTEAFF
few,NA,TRBJ1-1,TRBV7-8,TGTGCCAGCAGCTCCACAGGTTACTTGAACACTGAAGCTTTCTTT,CASSSTGYLNTEAFF
many,NA,TRBJ1-2,TRBV20-1,TGCAGTGCTAGAGAGGGCGGAAGGTATGGCTACACCTTC,CSAREGGRYGYTF
few,TRBD2,TRBJ2-1,TRBV24-1,TGTGCCACCAGTGATACCGGCGGGAGGGCCTACAATGAGCAGTTCTTC,CATSDTGGRAYNEQFF
NA,NA,TRBJ1-4,TRBV20-1,TGCAGTGCTAGATTTGCCGGTAATGAAAAACTGTTTTTT,CSARFAGNEKLFF
few,NA,TRBJ2-5,TRBV12-3/TRBV12-4,TGTGCCAGCAGTTTAAAGGGGGAGGGGACCCAGTACTTC,CASSLKGEGTQYF
few,NA,TRBJ1-5,TRBV18,TGTGCCAGCTCTCCCGGACATGCTCACAATCAGCCCCAGCATTTT,CASSPGHAHNQPQHF
many,NA,TRBJ2-1,TRBV7-2,TGTGCCAGCAGCTTAGGCTACCAAAGAGGCAATGAGCAGTTCTTC,CASSLGYQRGNEQFF
many,TRBD1,TRBJ1-4,TRBV28,TGTGCCAGCAGTTTAAATAGCGGGACAGGGGGCTTTGATGAAAAACTGTTTTTT,CASSLNSGTGGFDEKLFF
NA,TRBD1,TRBJ1-4,TRBV3-1,TGTGCCAGCAGCGCAACCGGGACAGGGGGAGAAAAACTGTTTTTT,CASSATGTGGEKLFF
few,NA,TRBJ2-2,TRBV6-1,TGTGCCAGTTCCCTAATTGGGGTCGGGGAGCTGTTTTTT,CASSLIGVGELFF
NA,NA,TRBJ2-1,TRBV12-3/TRBV12-4,TGTGCCAGCAGTTTCGGCGCGGGGGCCCCCCACAATGAGCAGTTCTTC,CASSFGAGAPHNEQFF
few,NA,TRBJ1-5,TRBV6-2/TRBV6-3,TGTGCCAGCAGTTACGGGCGCAATCAGCCCCAGCATTTT,CASSYGRNQPQHF
NA,TRBD1,TRBJ1-1,TRBV7-2,TGTGCCAGCAGCCCCCGACAGGGCCCCACTGAAGCTTTCTTT,CASSPRQGPTEAFF
NA,NA,TRBJ1-5,TRBV10-3,TGTGCCATCAGTGGGCAGGATAGCAATCAGCCCCAGCATTTT,CAISGQDSNQPQHF
few,NA,TRBJ2-4,TRBV2,TGTGCCAGCAGTCCGTTGGGGAATAAAAACATTCAGTACTTC,CASSPLGNKNIQYF
few,NA,TRBJ2-5,TRBV2,TGTGCCAGCAGTGTTATAGCAGAAGAGACCCAGTACTTC,CASSVIAEETQYF
NA,NA,TRBJ2-1,TRBV30,TGTGCCTGGAGTAAGTATAGCGGTTACTCCTACAATGAGCAGTTCTTC,CAWSKYSGYSYNEQFF
NA,TRBD2,TRBJ2-2,TRBV4-2,TGTGCCAGCAGATATGCTGGGACTAGCGGGAGTATCGGGGAGCTGTTTTTT,CASRYAGTSGSIGELFF
few,NA,TRBJ2-1,TRBV14,TGTGCCAGCAGCCCACGGGGGACACAATACGAGCAGTTCTTC,CASSPRGTQYEQFF
NA,NA,TRBJ1-4,TRBV14,TGTGCCAGCAGCTTTGGAGGGTCCGAAAAACTGTTTTTT,CASSFGGSEKLFF
NA,NA,TRBJ2-3,TRBV3-1,TGTGCCAGCAGCCAAGGCCAAGGAATAGATACGCAGTATTTT,CASSQGQGIDTQYF
NA,NA,TRBJ2-3,TRBV5-1,TGCGCCAGCACCCCCCGCCCAGGGGAAGATACGCAGTATTTT,CASTPRPGEDTQYF
NA,NA,TRBJ2-3,TRBV3-2,TGTGCCACCACCCAAGAGGGACTAGCGGGTCGATACGCAGATACGCAGTATTTT,CATTQEGLAGRYADTQYF
few,TRBD2,TRBJ2-3,TRBV12-3/TRBV12-4,TGTGCCAGCAGTTCGGGAGGGTCCCTGGGAGATACGCAGTATTTT,CASSSGGSLGDTQYF
few,NA,TRBJ2-7,TRBV10-3,TGTGCCATCAGTGAGCTACAGAGTATCAGCGGCGAGCAGTACTTC,CAISELQSISGEQYF
many,NA,TRBJ2-5,TRBV29-1,TGCAGCGTTGAGGCTTCGAGGGGGATTGGAGAGACCCAGTACTTC,CSVEASRGIGETQYF
NA,TRBD2,TRBJ2-7,TRBV5-1,TGCGCCAGCAGCCCTAGCGGGGGGGCCGGCTACGAGCAGTACTTC,CASSPSGGAGYEQYF
NA,NA,TRBJ2-7,TRBV4-3,TGCGCCAGCAGCCAAGATCTGGGTTCAGCGTCCTACGAGCAGTACTTC,CASSQDLGSASYEQYF
NA,TRBD2,TRBJ2-1,TRBV7-2,TGTGCCAGCAGCTTAGTTAGCGGGGGGGGCAATGAGCAGTTCTTC,CASSLVSGGGNEQFF
many,NA,TRBJ2-7,TRBV6-5,TGTGCCAGCAGTTCCCCGCCCGAGCAGTACTTC,CASSSPPEQYF
few,NA,TRBJ1-6,TRBV6-1,TGTGCCAGCAGCCCCGAGGAGGGATACAATTCACCCCTCCACTTT,CASSPEEGYNSPLHF
few,NA,TRBJ1-6,TRBV12-3/TRBV12-4,TGTGCCAGCAGTTTTGGGGGGCAGGCCTATAATTCACCCCTCCACTTT,CASSFGGQAYNSPLHF
few,TRBD1,TRBJ2-7,TRBV28,TGTGCCAGCAGCCCCCTTACCGGGACAGGGCTTCGTAAGCAGTACTTC,CASSPLTGTGLRKQYF
many,NA,TRBJ1-2,TRBV7-6,TGTGCCAGCAGCTCCCACGGGACGGGAAACTATGGCTACACCTTC,CASSSHGTGNYGYTF
NA,NA,TRBJ1-2,TRBV20-1,TGCAGTGCTAATCAGGTCAGGATCTATGGCTACACCTTC,CSANQVRIYGYTF
few,TRBD2,TRBJ2-3,TRBV6-5,TGTGCCAGCAGTTACGAGGCGGGAGCCCCCCACACAGATACGCAGTATTTT,CASSYEAGAPHTDTQYF
NA,NA,TRBJ1-2,TRBV12-3/TRBV12-4,TGTGCCAGCATCCCCCGTGGGGGGCTTAACTATGGCTACACCTTC,CASIPRGGLNYGYTF
few,NA,TRBJ2-2,TRBV30,TGTGCCTGGAACAGGAGAAACACCGGGGAGCTGTTTTTT,CAWNRRNTGELFF